The present T cell receptor beta chain was sequenced within a study of T cells in Graves' hyperthyroidism and ophthalmopathy. RNA transcripts served as the template for amplifying TCR beta CDR3 regions. An initial round of RT-PCR targeting the TCR CDR3 relied on the HTBI primer set. One entry per CDR3 protein, called by TCRdb with MiXCR from the multiplex PCR reads. Among 150,000 or so distinct CDR3 sequences listed, around 21% were seen once. Points on this clonotype: No antigen is known for it. One base away lies a much larger clone, so this may be a sequencing read error.

The study, taken as a whole, reports: A model of 13 V-J features distinguished ophthalmopathy from stable hyperthyroidism.

Germline CDR1 MDHEN, CDR2 SYDVKM. The CDR3 runs 16 residues. Material for sequencing was blood. The receptor was isolated from a woman between 50 and 59 years old with Graves' hyperthyroidism that later progressed to Graves' ophthalmopathy. This chain uses TRBV28 with TRBJ2-2, with TRBD2 as a possible D gene (5 bases). The CDR3 here is CASSFAGSPYTGELLF. CDR3 nucleotides: TGTGCCAGCTCTTTCGCCGGGTCCCCTTACACCGGGGAGCTGCTTTTT.